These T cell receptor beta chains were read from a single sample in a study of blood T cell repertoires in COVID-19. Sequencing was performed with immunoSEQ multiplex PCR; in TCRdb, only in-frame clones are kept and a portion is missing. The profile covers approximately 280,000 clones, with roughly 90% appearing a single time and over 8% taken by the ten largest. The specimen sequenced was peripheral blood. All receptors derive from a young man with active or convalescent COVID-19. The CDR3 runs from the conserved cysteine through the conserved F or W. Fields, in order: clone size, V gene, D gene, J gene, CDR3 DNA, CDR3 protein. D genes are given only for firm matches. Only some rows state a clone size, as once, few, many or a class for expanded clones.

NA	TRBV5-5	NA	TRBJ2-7	TGTGCCAGCAGCCCAGATCAAACCCCCTACGAGCAGTACTTC	CASSPDQTPYEQYF
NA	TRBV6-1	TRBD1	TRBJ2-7	TGTGCCAGCAGTGAAATAGGGACAGGGAATCCCTACGAGCAGTACTTC	CASSEIGTGNPYEQYF
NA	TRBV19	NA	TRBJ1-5	TGTGCCAGTAGTATCCAGATCGCGGCCCTCAATCAGCCCCAGCATTTT	CASSIQIAALNQPQHF
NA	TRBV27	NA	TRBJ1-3	TGTGCCAGCAGTCTGACAGCTCTCTCTGGAAACACCATATATTTT	CASSLTALSGNTIYF
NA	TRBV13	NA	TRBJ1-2	TGTGCCAGCAGCTTTCGTACAGGGAAAAGCTATGGCTACACCTTC	CASSFRTGKSYGYTF
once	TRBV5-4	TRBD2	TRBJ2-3	TGTGCCAGCAGCTTGTTTGTGGGGGGGATCACAGATACGCAGTATTTT	CASSLFVGGITDTQYF
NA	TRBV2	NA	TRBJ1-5	TGTGCCAGCAGCCCAGAAAGCAATCAGCCCCAGCATTTT	CASSPESNQPQHF
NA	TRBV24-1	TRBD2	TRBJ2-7	TGTGCCACCAGTGATGGCCCGGGAGGGGAGCAGTACTTC	CATSDGPGGEQYF
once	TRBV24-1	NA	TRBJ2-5	TGTGCCACCAGTGATCCGGGGGAAGAGACCCAGTACTTC	CATSDPGEETQYF
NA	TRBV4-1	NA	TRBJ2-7	TGCGCCAGCAGCCGCCCGGGCTACGAGCAGTACTTC	CASSRPGYEQYF
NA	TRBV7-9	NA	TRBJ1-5	TGTGCCAGCAGCCTGGGCGGGGGGCGTAATCAGCCCCAGCATTTT	CASSLGGGRNQPQHF
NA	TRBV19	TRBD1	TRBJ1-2	TGTGCCAGTAGTATTGGGACAGGGTTCTACACCTTC	CASSIGTGFYTF
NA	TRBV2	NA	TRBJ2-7	TGTGCCAGCAGTGAAGTGCTCACAATCTCCTACGAGCAGTACTTC	CASSEVLTISYEQYF
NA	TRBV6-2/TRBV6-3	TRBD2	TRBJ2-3	TGTGCCAGCAGTTACCTTAGGACTAGCGGGACAGATACGCAGTATTTT	CASSYLRTSGTDTQYF
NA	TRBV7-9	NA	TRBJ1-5	TGTGCCAGCAGCTCAGACAGGTTTCCCCAGCATTTT	CASSSDRFPQHF
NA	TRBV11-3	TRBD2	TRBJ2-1	TGTGCCAGCAGCTCCGGACTAGCCGCTCAAGTGCGATACAATGAGCAGTTCTTC	CASSSGLAAQVRYNEQFF
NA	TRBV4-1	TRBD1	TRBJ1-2	TGCGCCAGCAGCCAAGAAACAGGGGGCAGTGACTATGGCTACACCTTC	CASSQETGGSDYGYTF
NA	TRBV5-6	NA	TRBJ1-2	TGTGCCAGCAGTCCCGGTATCTATAGGGGCCTATATGGCTACACCTTC	CASSPGIYRGLYGYTF
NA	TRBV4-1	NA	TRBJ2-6	TGCGCCAGCACCCAAGTCAGGGCAACTGGGGCCAACGTCCTGACTTTC	CASTQVRATGANVLTF
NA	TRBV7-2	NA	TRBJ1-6	TGTGCCAGCAGCTTAGCTCTGGCAGGGAATTCACCCCTCCACTTT	CASSLALAGNSPLHF
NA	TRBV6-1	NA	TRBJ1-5	TGTGCCAGCAGTGAAGTTTTGGCATATAGCAATCAGCCCCAGCATTTT	CASSEVLAYSNQPQHF
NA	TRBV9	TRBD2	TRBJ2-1	TGTGCCAGCAGTCCAGAGCTAGCGGGGGGGTACAATGAGCAGTTCTTC	CASSPELAGGYNEQFF
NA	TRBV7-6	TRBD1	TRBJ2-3	TGTGCCAGCAGCTTAGTGGGACAGGGAAACACAGATACGCAGTATTTT	CASSLVGQGNTDTQYF
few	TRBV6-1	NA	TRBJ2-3	TGTGCCAGCAGTGATCTTCAGGGGCTAGATACGCAGTATTTT	CASSDLQGLDTQYF
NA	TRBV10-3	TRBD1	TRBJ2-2	TGTGCCATCAGGAGACAGGGTGAGGAGCTGTTTTTT	CAIRRQGEELFF
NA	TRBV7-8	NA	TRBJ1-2	TGTGCCAGCAGCACCCGGGACACATCATATGGCTACACCTTC	CASSTRDTSYGYTF
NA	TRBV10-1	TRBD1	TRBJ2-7	TGCGCCAGCCGGGTGGACAGGATTGACTACGAGCAGTACTTC	CASRVDRIDYEQYF
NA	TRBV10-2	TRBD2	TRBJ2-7	TGCGCCAGCAGTGAAGGGGTAGCGGGGGACCACGAGCAGTACTTC	CASSEGVAGDHEQYF
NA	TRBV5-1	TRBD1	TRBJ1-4	TGCGCCAGCAGCGCGCGGATTGGACAGGGTGGTGAAAAACTGTTTTTT	CASSARIGQGGEKLFF
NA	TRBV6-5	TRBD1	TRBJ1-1	TGTGCCAGCAATCCCGGACAGGGGTTGAACACTGAAGCTTTCTTT	CASNPGQGLNTEAFF
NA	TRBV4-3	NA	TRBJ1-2	TGCGCCAGCAGCCAAACCGGGTATCGTACTGACTATGGCTACACCTTC	CASSQTGYRTDYGYTF
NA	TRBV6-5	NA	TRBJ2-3	TGTGCCAGCAGTTACTCGAATCCTACCACAGATACGCAGTATTTT	CASSYSNPTTDTQYF
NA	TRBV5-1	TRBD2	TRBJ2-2	TGCGCCAGCAGCTTGGCGGGACTAGGAACCGGGGAGCTGTTTTTT	CASSLAGLGTGELFF
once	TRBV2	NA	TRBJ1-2	TGTGCCAGTTTAATCCGGACAGCCTTCTTCTATGGCTACACCTTC	CASLIRTAFFYGYTF
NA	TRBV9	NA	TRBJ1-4	TGTGCCAGCAGCGTAGGGTTAGCTGCAACTAATGAAAAACTGTTTTTT	CASSVGLAATNEKLFF
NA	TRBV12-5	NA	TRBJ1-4	TGTGCTAGTGGTGTGGATATTGAAAAACTGTTTTTT	CASGVDIEKLFF
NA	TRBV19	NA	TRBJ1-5	TGTGCCAGTAAGGAGGCAGCTAATCAGCCCCAGCATTTT	CASKEAANQPQHF
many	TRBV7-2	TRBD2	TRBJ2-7	TGTGCCAGCAGCTTCTCCCCGGGTAGCGGGGGCTACGAGCAGTACTTC	CASSFSPGSGGYEQYF
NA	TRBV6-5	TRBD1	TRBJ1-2	TGTGCCAGCAGTTACTCGACGACAGGGAACTATGGCTACACCTTC	CASSYSTTGNYGYTF
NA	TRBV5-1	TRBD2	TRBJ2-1	TGCGCCAGCAGCTTCGGGACTAAGTACAATGAGCAGTTCTTC	CASSFGTKYNEQFF
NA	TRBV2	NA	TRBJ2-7	TGTGCCAGCGCGCACGGTCCCTCCTACGAGCAGTACTTC	CASAHGPSYEQYF
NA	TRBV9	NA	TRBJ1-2	TGTGCCAGCAGCGTAGAGGGGACAATAAACTATGGCTACACCTTC	CASSVEGTINYGYTF
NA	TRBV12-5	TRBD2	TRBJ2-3	TGTGCTAGTGGTAGCCCACCGCCCAGCGGGGGTACGGATACGCAGTATTTT	CASGSPPPSGGTDTQYF
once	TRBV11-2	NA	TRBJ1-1	TGTGCCAGCAGCTTAGTAGTTCGGCGGACTGAAGCTTTCTTT	CASSLVVRRTEAFF
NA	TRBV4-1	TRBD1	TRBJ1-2	TGCGCCAGCAGCCAGCCTAGGGACAGGGGGAATGGCTACACCTTC	CASSQPRDRGNGYTF
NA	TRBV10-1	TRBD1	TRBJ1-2	TGCGCCAGCAGCCCGGGACAGTCACTCTATGGCTACACCTTC	CASSPGQSLYGYTF
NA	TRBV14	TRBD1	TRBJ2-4	TGTGCCAGCAGCCAAGAGGGGGACAGTCGGAACATTCAGTACTTC	CASSQEGDSRNIQYF
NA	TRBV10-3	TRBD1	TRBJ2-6	TGTGCCATCAGTGAGTCAGGGGGCGCCTCTGGGGCCAACGTCCTGACTTTC	CAISESGGASGANVLTF
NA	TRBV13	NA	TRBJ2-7	TGTGCCAGCAGCTCCGGGACTTTTGGAGTTTCCTACGAGCAGTACTTC	CASSSGTFGVSYEQYF
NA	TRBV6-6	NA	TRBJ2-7	TGTGCCAGCAGTTCCCCCGGGGGGGGACAGACCATCGAGCAGTACTTC	CASSSPGGGQTIEQYF
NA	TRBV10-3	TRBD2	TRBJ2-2	TGTGCCATCAGTGCGTCCCGACTAGCTGGCACCGGGGAGCTGTTTTTT	CAISASRLAGTGELFF
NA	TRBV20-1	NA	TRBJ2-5	TGCAGTGCTCCAACCGGGAGTTCGACGTACTTC	CSAPTGSSTYF
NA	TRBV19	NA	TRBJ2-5	TGTGCCAGTAGTATCCCTGGGGGGAAGAAGACCCAGTACTTC	CASSIPGGKKTQYF
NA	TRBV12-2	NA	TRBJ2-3	TGTGCAAGTCGCTTAGGTCCGAAGGGGACTAGCACAGATACGCAGTATTTT	CASRLGPKGTSTDTQYF
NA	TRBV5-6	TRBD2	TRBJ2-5	TGTGCCACCTCTCTAAGGGGGGGACTAGCGGGGCAAGAGACCCAGTACTTC	CATSLRGGLAGQETQYF
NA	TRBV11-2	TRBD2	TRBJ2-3	TGTGCCAGCAGCTCGGGACTAGCCCCCCTGGGTACAGATACGCAGTATTTT	CASSSGLAPLGTDTQYF
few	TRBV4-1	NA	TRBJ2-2	TGCGCCAGCAGCTTAACGCAGGGTGACGGGGAGCTGTTTTTT	CASSLTQGDGELFF
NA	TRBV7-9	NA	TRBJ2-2	TGTGCCAGCAGCGACCCCGGAGCCGGGGAGCTGTTTTTT	CASSDPGAGELFF
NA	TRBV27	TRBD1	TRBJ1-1	TGTGCCAGCAGTTTATTTTTGGGACAGGGTGAAGCTTTCTTT	CASSLFLGQGEAFF